The 32 T cell receptor beta chains reported below all come from one sample, sequenced in a study of identical twins. A single record per CDR3 protein comes from TCRdb applying MiXCR to the 5' RACE reads. The sample holds some 500,000 distinct CDR3 sequences, 13% to 15% seen once. This sample also belongs to another study, concerning yellow fever vaccine responses in identical twins.

The sample consisted of CD4+ T cells sorted from blood. The source of these receptors is a woman aged 18-29 years in good health.

The chain is built from TRBV28 and TRBJ2-3, with D possibly being TRBD1 (5 bases). The CDR3 length is 13 residues. Germline CDR1 MDHEN, CDR2 SYDVKM. The V and J ends lost 6 bases and 4 bases respectively, with 11 bases between them. In nucleotides, the CDR3 is TGTGCCAGCAGCCGTCAGGGCCCAGATACGCAGTATTTT. As protein: CASSRQGPDTQYF.

This clonotype was counted between two and nine times. The V gene is TRBV20-1, the J gene TRBJ2-1; perhaps D is TRBD1 or TRBD2 (5 bases each). This CDR3 comprises 14 residues. The V gene's germline CDR1 is DFQATT and CDR2 SNEGSKA (reference sequence). V lost 5 bases and J 3 bases, leaving 14 bases between the germline ends. CDR3 protein: CSAEWGRNYNEQFF. CDR3 in DNA: TGCAGTGCTGAGTGGGGGAGAAACTACAATGAGCAGTTCTTC.

The chain combines TRBV6-2 or TRBV6-3 with TRBJ2-5; TRBD2 agrees at 9 bases. V was pared by 2 bases and J by 6 bases, with 13 bases of the junction left unmatched. CDR1 MNHEY and CDR2 SVGEGT come from the germline V gene. The CDR3 has 17 residues. The CDR3 DNA is TGTGCCAGCAGTTACGGGCGTATAGCGGGAGAACGGAAGACCCAGTACTTC. It yields the protein CASSYGRIAGERKTQYF.

J is TRBJ2-3 and V is TRBV27, with 8 bases matching TRBD2. The CDR3 runs 14 residues. The ends lost 4 bases at V and 6 bases at J; junction bases unmatched: 6. Germline V gene sequence: CDR1 MNHEY, CDR2 SMNVEV (reference sequence). CDR3 DNA: TGTGCCAGCAGTTCCACCACTAGCGGCGATACGCAGTATTTT. Amino acids: CASSSTTSGDTQYF.

This chain uses TRBV29-1 with TRBJ1-1; D is undetermined. The CDR3 is 13 residues long. Trimming pared 6 bases from V and 1 base from J, leaving 12 bases between. Germline-derived CDR1 and CDR2 are SQVTM and ANQGSEA. CDR3 sequence reads: CSVRSGWNTEAFF. CDR3 bases: TGCAGCGTGAGAAGCGGTTGGAACACTGAAGCTTTCTTT.

J is TRBJ2-3 and V is TRBV29-1; 13 nucleotides line up with TRBD2. The CDR3 extends over 15 amino acids. V was pared by 7 bases and J by 1 base, with 5 bases of the junction left unmatched. CDR1 is SQVTM, CDR2 ANQGSEA, per germline. Written as DNA, the CDR3 is TGCAGCGCTCAGACTAGCGGGGGGCGCACAGATACGCAGTATTTT. Protein: CSAQTSGGRTDTQYF.

V usage is TRBV12-5 and J usage is TRBJ1-5; the D is unclear. V was cut by 2 bases and J by 3 bases, with 8 bases left in between. Germline V gene sequence: CDR1 LGHNT, CDR2 FRNRAP. The CDR3 is 14 residues long. In nucleotides, the CDR3 is TGTGCTAGTGGTTTGTACATGACCAATCAGCCCCAGCATTTT. As protein: CASGLYMTNQPQHF.

This chain connects TRBV9 to TRBJ2-7; 10 bases line up with TRBD1. CDR1 is SGDLS, CDR2 YYNGEE, per germline. The ends lost 4 bases at V and 3 bases at J; junction bases unmatched: 7. The CDR3 has 15 amino acids. The CDR3 loop reads CASSTPRTGGYEQYF. In DNA, the CDR3 is TGTGCCAGCAGCACCCCTAGGACAGGGGGCTACGAGCAGTACTTC.

The V call is TRBV28, the J call TRBJ1-5; TRBD1 is a possible D gene (5 bases). The germline V gene encodes CDR1 MDHEN and CDR2 SYDVKM. The germline V and J ends were trimmed by 6 bases and 5 bases, with 11 bases remaining between them. The CDR3 has 13 residues. Here the CDR3 DNA reads TGTGCCAGCAGCTGGGTAGGGGATCAGCCCCAGCATTTT. It is translated as CASSWVGDQPQHF.

This clonotype was found a few times. The genes are TRBV12-3 or TRBV12-4 and TRBJ2-6, with 8 bases fitting TRBD1. With V trimmed by 6 bases and J by 0 bases, 7 bases remained unmatched. There are 17 residues in the CDR3. The CDR3 sequence: CASSYRDRSSGANVLTF. CDR3 nucleotide sequence: TGTGCCAGCAGCTACCGGGACAGGAGCTCTGGGGCCAACGTCCTGACTTTC.

This clonotype has more than one count but fewer than ten. The gene calls are TRBV6-1 and TRBJ2-7; 8 nucleotides line up with TRBD2. The CDR3 runs 15 residues. V trimming: 2 bases; J trimming: 4 bases; junction bases outside the gene matches: 7. The V gene's germline CDR1 is MNHNS and CDR2 SASEGT. DNA of the CDR3: TGTGCCAGCAGTGAACAGACGGGAGGGCCATACGAGCAGTACTTC. Protein product: CASSEQTGGPYEQYF.

This clonotype was detected many times. This rearrangement joins TRBV18 to TRBJ2-5; no definite D call. V was clipped by 8 bases and J by 2 bases, with 9 bases between them. Germline V lookup: CDR1 KGHSH, CDR2 LQKENI. The CDR3 is made up of 12 amino acids. The CDR3 DNA reads as TGTGCCAGCAGTCCACAGCAAGAGACCCAGTACTTC. It encodes CASSPQQETQYF. Filled out from reference TRBV18 and TRBJ2-5, the complete variable domain reads NAGVMQNPRHLVRRRGQEARLRCSPMKGHSHVYWYRQLPEEGLKFMVYLQKENIIDESGMPKERFSAEFPKEGPSILRIQQVVRGDSAAYFCASSPQQETQYFGPGTRLLVL.

This clonotype was recorded at least ten times. J is TRBJ2-7 and V is TRBV19; unclear D gene. V dropped 10 bases and J dropped 3 bases, with 19 bases sitting between them. The CDR3 has 14 amino acids. Germline CDR1 and CDR2: LNHDA and SQIVND (reference sequence). CDR3: CAINPSGSYYEQYF. CDR3 nucleotide sequence: TGTGCCATCAACCCCTCTGGCAGCTACTACGAGCAGTACTTC.

A few counts support this clonotype. CDR3 nucleotides: TGTGCCAGCAGCCAACCCAGCGGGAACGCCTACGAGCAGTACTTC. This gives the protein CASSQPSGNAYEQYF. V and J are TRBV7-2 and TRBJ2-7, with 7 bases matching TRBD2. Trimming cost V 5 bases and J 2 bases; bases outside gene matches: 9. Germline CDR1 reads SGHTA; CDR2 reads FQGNSA. The CDR3 spans 15 residues.

In this sample, this clonotype turned up many times. The chain has TRBV7-9 and TRBJ1-5; the D gene is possibly TRBD1 (5 bases). This CDR3 spans 14 amino acids. Germline lookup yields CDR1 SEHNR and CDR2 FQNEAQ (reference sequence). V lost 0 bases to trimming and J lost 6 bases, with 9 bases between them. The CDR3 region has the DNA TGTGCCAGCAGCTTAGCAGGGGCCGGTCAGCCCCAGCATTTT. Translated: CASSLAGAGQPQHF.

This clonotype has just a few counts. The rearrangement joins TRBV4-3 to TRBJ2-5, with TRBD2 matching over 13 bases. In germline, CDR1 is LGHNA, CDR2 YSLEER. This CDR3 is built from 19 residues. Trimming removed 0 bases from V and 2 bases from J; junction bases left unmatched: 9. The CDR3 bases are TGCGCCAGCAGCCAAGACCTCCGGGGACTAGCGGGAAAGCAAGAGACCCAGTACTTC. Translation gives CASSQDLRGLAGKQETQYF.

The sample holds a few counts of this clonotype. The V call is TRBV20-1, the J call TRBJ2-2, with 8 bases matching TRBD2. The CDR3 totals 15 residues. The junction had 5 bases not matched to a gene; V was cut back by 3 bases and J by 2 bases. Per the germline V gene, CDR1 is DFQATT and CDR2 is SNEGSKA (reference sequence). The CDR3 sequence: CSARLAGLNTGELFF. The CDR3 nucleotides read TGCAGTGCTAGGCTAGCGGGCTTAAACACCGGGGAGCTGTTTTTT.

This clonotype was seen a few times. The gene calls are TRBV2 and TRBJ2-1, with TRBD2 identical over 14 bases. This CDR3 spans 16 amino acids. Trimming at V came to 5 bases and at J to 7 bases, leaving 7 bases not matched to a gene. CDR1 SNHLY and CDR2 FYNNEI come from the germline V gene. The CDR3, as DNA: TGTGCCAGCAGTAGAACGGGACTAGCGGGAGAGAATGAGCAGTTCTTC. This translates into CASSRTGLAGENEQFF.

V is TRBV12-5 and J is TRBJ2-1, with D unclear. The CDR3 extends over 15 amino acids. CDR1 and CDR2 (germline): LGHNT, FRNRAP. Trimming stripped 7 bases from V and 3 bases from J, with 16 bases between. As DNA, the CDR3 is TGTGCTAGTGACCGACGAACCGACCACTACAATGAGCAGTTCTTC. This gives the protein CASDRRTDHYNEQFF.

CDR3 in amino acids: CASSPGGGKFYNEQFF. The CDR3 DNA reads as TGTGCCAGCAGTCCGGGGGGGGGAAAGTTCTACAATGAGCAGTTCTTC. The chain links TRBV7-8 to TRBJ2-1, with 8 bases that match TRBD2. V was clipped by 6 bases and J by 3 bases; unmatched bases: 10. The CDR3 is 16 amino acids. Per the germline V gene, CDR1 is SGHVS and CDR2 is FQNEAQ.

This clonotype was counted between two and nine times. This chain links TRBV20-1 with TRBJ2-3; D is possibly TRBD1 or TRBD2 (6 bases each). The CDR3 length is 15 residues. CDR1 is DFQATT, CDR2 SNEGSKA, per germline (reference sequence). With 1 base removed from V and 1 base from J, the gap between germline ends came to 12 bases. The CDR3 reads CSARAPGGGTDTQYF. CDR3 coding DNA: TGCAGTGCTAGAGCCCCCGGGGGCGGCACAGATACGCAGTATTTT.

This sequence joins TRBV12-3 or TRBV12-4 and TRBJ2-7; maybe TRBD2 (5 bases). V dropped 5 bases and J dropped 6 bases, with 11 bases sitting between them. CDR3 length equals 12 residues. The CDR3 loop reads CASSPGMGEQYF. The CDR3 region has the DNA TGTGCCAGCAGTCCGGGGATGGGCGAGCAGTACTTC.

This clonotype was counted ten times or more. V gene TRBV3-1 combines with J gene TRBJ2-3; possible D gene TRBD1, 5 bases. V gave up 4 bases and J gave up 2 bases, with 22 bases separating them. This CDR3 is 18 amino acids long. Germline-derived CDR1 and CDR2 are LGHDT and YNNKEL (reference sequence). CDR3 residues: CASSRAQTVARDTDTQYF. CDR3 in DNA: TGTGCCAGCAGCCGCGCCCAGACAGTGGCTCGAGACACAGATACGCAGTATTTT.

This chain connects TRBV5-1 to TRBJ1-4, with TRBD1 as a possible D gene (5 bases). The CDR3 covers 18 residues. Trimming removed 1 base at V and 4 bases at J, with 20 bases between. The germline CDR1 and CDR2 sequences are SGHRS and YFSETQ. The chain's CDR3 is CASSLSLHPAGLNEKLFF. In DNA form, the CDR3 reads TGCGCCAGCAGCTTGTCCCTTCACCCCGCAGGGCTTAATGAAAAACTGTTTTTT.

This clonotype has more than one count but fewer than ten. This chain connects TRBV19 to TRBJ2-1; D unclear. The CDR3 extends over 11 amino acids. Germline-derived CDR1 and CDR2 are LNHDA and SQIVND (reference sequence). Trimming took off 3 bases at V and 10 bases at J, with 7 bases between the two ends. CDR3 in amino acids: CASSIPGEQFF. CDR3 coding DNA: TGTGCCAGTAGTATCCCCGGGGAGCAGTTCTTC. The full variable domain, its missing parts supplied by reference TRBV19 and TRBJ2-1, is DGGITQSPKYLFRKEGQNVTLSCEQNLNHDAMYWYRQDPGQGLRLIYYSQIVNDFQKGDIAEGYSVSREKKESFPLTVTSAQKNPTAFYLCASSIPGEQFFGPGTRLTVL.

This clonotype was found a few times. This chain connects TRBV4-3 to TRBJ2-3, with 11 bases aligning to TRBD2. This CDR3 comprises 18 residues. With V trimmed by 3 bases and J by 2 bases, 10 bases remained unmatched. The germline gives CDR1 LGHNA, CDR2 YSLEER. The CDR3 loop is CASSQRGVAGGFTDTQYF. CDR3 nucleotide sequence: TGCGCCAGCAGCCAGAGGGGAGTAGCGGGAGGGTTCACAGATACGCAGTATTTT.

This clonotype has a handful of counts. The J gene is TRBJ2-2, the V gene TRBV12-3 or TRBV12-4, with TRBD2 matching over 8 bases. This CDR3 region has 16 residues. Trimming cost V 3 bases and J 1 base; bases outside gene matches: 4. The CDR3 loop reads CASSFYSGKNTGELFF. The DNA of the CDR3 is TGTGCCAGCAGTTTTTATAGCGGGAAGAACACCGGGGAGCTGTTTTTT.

V gene TRBV7-2 combines with J gene TRBJ2-5; D is perhaps TRBD2 (7 bases). Trimming took off 5 bases at V and 1 base at J, with 17 bases between the two ends. Germline V gene lookup returns CDR1 SGHTA and CDR2 FQGNSA. The CDR3 length is 16 residues. CDR3: CASSPGGRGTQETQYF. For the CDR3, the DNA is TGTGCCAGCAGCCCCGGGGGGCGGGGGACCCAAGAGACCCAGTACTTC.

This clonotype was seen at least ten times. V and J are TRBV6-6 and TRBJ2-7, with unresolved D. Germline-derived CDR1 and CDR2 are MNHNY and SVGAGI (reference sequence). This CDR3 contains 12 residues. Trimming took off 6 bases at V and 0 bases at J, with 6 bases between the two ends. CDR3 sequence reads: CASRGYSYEQYF. CDR3 bases: TGTGCCAGCAGAGGTTACTCCTACGAGCAGTACTTC.

There are many counts of this clonotype. CDR3 protein: CASTKLDRGLWNTGELFF. In nucleotides, the CDR3 is TGTGCCAGCACCAAACTAGACAGGGGGCTTTGGAACACCGGGGAGCTGTTTTTT. V usage is TRBV6-1 and J usage is TRBJ2-2; 10 nucleotides match TRBD1. This CDR3 is 18 amino acids long. Trimming at V came to 7 bases and at J to 1 base, leaving 12 bases not matched to a gene. Germline V gene sequence: CDR1 MNHNS, CDR2 SASEGT.

The chain carries TRBV20-1 and TRBJ2-1; maybe TRBD2 (6 bases). CDR3 length: 14 residues. CDR1 DFQATT and CDR2 SNEGSKA come from the germline V gene (reference sequence). V was trimmed by 6 bases and J by 1 base, leaving 13 bases between them. The DNA of the CDR3 is TGCAGTGCAAATCCTAGCGCTTCCTACAATGAGCAGTTCTTC. Residues: CSANPSASYNEQFF.

This clonotype came up many times. The chain is built from TRBV29-1 and TRBJ2-5; D is unclear. This CDR3 has 14 residues. CDR1 SQVTM and CDR2 ANQGSEA come from the germline V gene. V was clipped by 4 bases and J by 2 bases, with 14 bases between them. The CDR3 sequence: CSVANSPVQETQYF. CDR3 DNA sequence: TGCAGCGTTGCGAACAGTCCTGTACAAGAGACCCAGTACTTC.